Sequencing of this T cell receptor beta chain was carried out in a study of blood T cell repertoires in COVID-19. In the study overall: Spain, Italy and the United States supplied samples that represented acute and convalescent COVID-19. The cDNA or gDNA used as material had been derived from T cells, B-cell-depleted T cells, or PBMCs.

This table comes from immunoSEQ multiplex PCR, and its TCRdb copy is limited to in-frame clones, with some not included. Of fewer than 200,000 clones detected, about 87% appear once; the ten largest clones hold roughly 3.9%. The J segment lost 9 bases and the V segment lost 5 bases, leaving 5 bases of the junction unmatched. The CDR3 is 15 residues long. Germline values: CDR1 SEHNR, CDR2 FQNEAQ (reference sequence). Sequencing was carried out using peripheral blood. This TCR came from a woman aged 60-75 years who had recovered from COVID-19. The V gene is TRBV7-9, the J gene TRBJ2-1; TRBD2 aligns across 15 bases. CDR3 in DNA: TGTGCCAGCAGCACCGGACTAGCGGGGGGGATTGAGCAGTTCTTC. Its protein is CASSTGLAGGIEQFF.